This T cell receptor beta chain comes out of a study of blood T cell repertoires in COVID-19. Study as a whole: Acute and convalescent COVID-19 specimens originated in the United States, Italy and Spain. PBMCs, B-cell-depleted T cells, or T cells were the source of the cDNA or gDNA that made up the material.

Original analysis: Amplification from reference gene primers served as the basis for estimated nucleated cell counts. Data came from immunoSEQ multiplex PCR; TCRdb stores just in-frame clones and leaves some out. Clone size and V and J calls were adopted from that table, with D and trimming inferred from the DNA. Among around 120,000 clones listed, about three quarters were seen once. V was shortened by 0 bases and J by 2 bases, with 10 bases between the two germline ends. CDR3 length: 15 residues. From germline, CDR1 is LGHNA and CDR2 YSLEER. The sequenced material came from peripheral blood. The sequence was collected from a man between 65 and 85 years old with acute or convalescent COVID-19. This chain connects TRBV4-3 to TRBJ1-2; D gene ambiguous. The CDR3 nucleotides are TGCGCCAGCAGCCAAGACGATACCTACAACTATGGCTACACCTTC. Residues: CASSQDDTYNYGYTF.